Detailed here is one T cell receptor beta chain. The antigen is undetermined. Germline assignment: CDR1 SGDLS and CDR2 YYNGEE. The CDR3 totals 15 residues. The trim removed 2 bases at V and 8 bases at J, leaving 9 bases unmatched. This entry is derived from a study of CD8+ T cells in alopecia areata. Study-level information: Treated patients received oral tofacitinib, 5 to 10 mg twice daily. Study results and caveats: Scalp clonality, together with expanded CD8+ clones among the top 100, fell significantly with tofacitinib.

As for treatment: oral pan-JAK inhibitor, 5-10 mg twice daily. Sorted populations comprised CD4+ and CD8+ T cells obtained from PBMCs. Extracted from the samples, RNA was reverse transcribed into cDNA to serve as the sequencing template. Repertoires were generated with immunoSEQ multiplex PCR, while TCRdb's copy carries only in-frame clones and drops some. This table has fewer than 250,000 clones, 40% to 55% appearing once. This chain joins TRBV9 and TRBJ1-2; TRBD1 matches 10 bases. This receptor was taken from a human donor with alopecia areata. The input for sequencing was CD4+ T cells sorted from blood, taken at approximately week 37, from a patient treated with tofacitinib. CDR3 in amino acids: CASSVRDRGIDGYTF. The CDR3 DNA sequence: TGTGCCAGCAGCGTCCGGGACAGGGGAATTGACGGCTACACCTTC. Full variable domain (missing parts from reference TRBV9 and TRBJ1-2): DSGVTQTPKHLITATGQRVTLRCSPRSGDLSVYWYQQSLDQGLQFLIQYYNGEERAKGNILERFSAQQFPDLHSELNLSSLELGDSALYFCASSVRDRGIDGYTFGSGTRLTVV.